The 16 T cell receptor beta chains below all came from one sample that was sequenced in a study of cytomegalovirus exposure and HLA in healthy donors. 13 Jbeta primers and 60 Vbeta primers were used for the PCR. The data were produced by immunoSEQ multiplex PCR, yet TCRdb's version contains in-frame clones alone and is incomplete. This table holds 150,000 or so clones, 77% found once. Sample: PBMCs. These receptor sequences come from a woman aged 30 to 39 in good health and CMV-seronegative.

The V and J genes are TRBV19 and TRBJ2-3; D gene uncertain. CDR3 length: 13 amino acids. Trimming left V 5 bases short and J 3 bases short, with 9 bases between. The V gene's germline CDR1 is LNHDA and CDR2 SQIVND (reference sequence). CDR3 loop: CASSFSPTDTQYF. In nucleotides, the CDR3 is TGTGCCAGTAGTTTTTCTCCTACAGATACGCAGTATTTT.

The chain has TRBV4-2 and TRBJ1-2; D is perhaps TRBD1 (5 bases). Trimming pared 1 base from V and 8 bases from J, leaving 11 bases between. CDR3 length equals 13 residues. Germline-derived CDR1 and CDR2 are LGHNA and YNFKEQ. The CDR3 loop reads CASSQVQAPGYTF. The CDR3 coding sequence is TGTGCCAGCAGCCAAGTACAGGCTCCCGGCTACACCTTC.

This chain uses TRBV5-1 with TRBJ2-1, with 7 bases identical to TRBD1. Germline loops: CDR1 SGHRS, CDR2 YFSETQ. V trimming: 4 bases; J trimming: 2 bases; junction bases outside the gene matches: 6. This CDR3 has 15 amino acids. CDR3 bases: TGCGCCAGCAGCCCCGGGACAGTTACCTACAATGAGCAGTTCTTC. Its protein is CASSPGTVTYNEQFF.

The chain recombines TRBV6-5 with TRBJ2-3; a possible D gene is TRBD2 (6 bases). V was trimmed by 5 bases and J by 0 bases, leaving 12 bases between them. Germline lookup yields CDR1 MNHEY and CDR2 SVGAGI. CDR3 length: 15 amino acids. The DNA of the CDR3 is TGTGCCAGCAGTAGGGACTTCTCAAGCACAGATACGCAGTATTTT. Encoded protein: CASSRDFSSTDTQYF.

V usage is TRBV7-9 and J usage is TRBJ1-5; 7 bases agree with TRBD1. Per germline, CDR1 SEHNR and CDR2 FQNEAQ (reference sequence). CDR3 length: 12 amino acids. The CDR3 is CSIGQVNQPQHF. The CDR3 DNA follows: TGTTCCATAGGACAGGTCAATCAGCCCCAGCATTTT.

The CDR3, as DNA: TGTGCCAGCAGCCAGTTACAGGGACAGCCCATATATTTT. It specifies CASSQLQGQPIYF. V and J are TRBV14 and TRBJ1-3; 7 bases map to TRBD1. Germline V CDR1 and CDR2: SGHDN, FVKESK. Trimming took 3 bases from V and 11 from J; bases not matched to a gene: 7. The CDR3 runs 13 residues.

This clone has only a few counts. The V and J genes are TRBV5-1 and TRBJ2-7; 8 bases are shared with TRBD1. CDR3 size: 15 residues. Germline CDR1 and CDR2: SGHRS and YFSETQ. V lost 4 bases to trimming and J lost 7 bases; unmatched junction nucleotides: 13. CDR3 DNA sequence: TGCGCCAGCAGCCCTCAGCAGGACAGGGCGGGGGAGCAGTACTTC. It specifies CASSPQQDRAGEQYF. The full variable domain, with the rest looked up from reference TRBV5-1 and TRBJ2-7, is KAGVTQTPRYLIKTRGQQVTLSCSPISGHRSVSWYQQTPGQGLQFLFEYFSETQRNKGNFPGRFSGRQFSNSRSEMNVSTLELGDSALYLCASSPQQDRAGEQYFGPGTRLTVT.

The CDR3: CASSPRLDPYQETQYF. The CDR3 region has the DNA TGCGCCAGCAGCCCCCGACTAGACCCGTACCAAGAGACCCAGTACTTC. The V gene is TRBV4-1, the J gene TRBJ2-5, with D maybe TRBD2 (6 bases). V lost 4 bases and J lost 0, with 15 bases in between. The CDR3 has 16 amino acids. CDR1 MGHRA and CDR2 YSYEKL come from the germline V gene.

CDR3 region: CASRRDYAYEQYF. CDR3 nucleotides: TGTGCCAGCCGGCGGGACTATGCCTACGAGCAGTACTTC. The gene calls are TRBV25-1 and TRBJ2-7, with 7 bases identical to TRBD2. CDR3 length equals 13 residues. J was trimmed by 2 bases and V by 8 bases; bases with no gene match: 6. Germline V gene sequence: CDR1 MGHDK, CDR2 SYGVNS.

The rearrangement joins TRBV9 to TRBJ2-2; TRBD2 might be the D (7 bases). CDR1 and CDR2 (germline): SGDLS, YYNGEE. The CDR3 is made up of 16 amino acids. Trimming left V 4 bases short and J 2 bases short, with 15 bases between. The CDR3 DNA reads TGTGCCAGCAGCCAAGCGGGACAAACAAACACCGGGGAGCTGTTTTTT. Its translation is CASSQAGQTNTGELFF.

The V call is TRBV19, the J call TRBJ1-2, with D possibly being TRBD1 (5 bases). V was clipped by 6 bases and J by 2 bases, with 10 bases between them. This CDR3 is 13 amino acids long. CDR1 is LNHDA, CDR2 SQIVND, per germline (reference sequence). The CDR3 DNA is TGTGCCAGTAGGGTGGGACTGAACTATGGCTACACCTTC. Amino acid sequence: CASRVGLNYGYTF.

The rearrangement uses TRBV7-2 and TRBJ2-7; 7 positions match TRBD2. Germline lookup yields CDR1 SGHTA and CDR2 FQGNSA. The CDR3 length is 15 residues. V lost 2 bases and J lost 2; bases outside the gene matches: 6. The CDR3 protein is CASSLSGTFTYEQYF. CDR3 nucleotides: TGTGCCAGCAGCTTAAGCGGGACTTTTACCTACGAGCAGTACTTC.

This chain links TRBV7-2 with TRBJ1-2; 7 bases agree with TRBD1. This CDR3 comprises 15 residues. V trimming: 1 base; J trimming: 4 bases; junction bases outside the gene matches: 6. CDR1 is SGHTA, CDR2 FQGNSA, per germline. The CDR3 protein is CASSLGTGEIYGYTF. The CDR3 DNA is TGTGCCAGCAGCTTAGGGACAGGCGAGATCTATGGCTACACCTTC.

The rearrangement uses TRBV4-2 and TRBJ1-2, with D unclear. The CDR3 has 15 amino acids. Germline V gives CDR1 LGHNA, CDR2 YNFKEQ. V was pared by 4 bases and J by 1 base, with 13 bases between. The CDR3 here is CASSPPISINYGYTF. The CDR3 bases are TGTGCCAGCAGCCCACCCATCAGTATTAACTATGGCTACACCTTC.

In regard to this clone: Germline is not matched at one junction end, which may reflect a read error. The chain uses TRBV7-7 and TRBJ2-2; the D gene is possibly TRBD2 (6 bases). This CDR3 has 16 amino acids. CDR1 is SSHAT, CDR2 FNYEAQ, per germline (reference sequence). The CDR3, as DNA: TGTGCTAGCAGCTTAGGAGCGGGTAGGAACACCGGGGAGCTGTTTTTT. Encoded protein: CASSLGAGRNTGELFF. Full variable domain (missing parts from reference TRBV7-7 and TRBJ2-2): GAGVSQSPRYKVTKRGQDVTLRCDPISSHATLYWYQQALGQGPEFLTYFNYEAQPDKSGLPSDRFSAERPEGSISTLTIQRTEQRDSAMYRCASSLGAGRNTGELFFGEGSRLTVL.

The chain carries TRBV7-8 and TRBJ1-2, with D unclear. V lost 4 bases, J lost 8 bases, and 8 bases lay in between. This CDR3 has 11 residues. CDR1 is SGHVS and CDR2 is FQNEAQ in the germline V gene. CDR3 sequence: CASSSLWGYTF. DNA for the CDR3: TGTGCCAGCAGCTCCCTATGGGGCTACACCTTC.